One and the same sample provided the 5 T cell receptor beta chains below, sequenced in a study of T-cell memory formation after mild COVID-19 (dated by TCRdb to the early 2020s). The method was 5' RACE. For sequencing, an Illumina NovaSeq 6000 was employed. TCRdb ran its own pipeline on the public reads, namely fastp trimming at Q25 and MiXCR clone calling, and kept in-frame beta chains. Identical CDR3 protein sequences are pooled into one entry, listed with their most common genes and DNA. Here the sample has 470,000 or so distinct CDR3 sequences; approximately 19% occur a single time. The biggest ten clones account for 20% to 25% of the sample. Source material: PBMCs or a T cell subset sorted from them (not recorded which). All receptors derive from a young man who had mild COVID-19 (a few samples of this study predate the infection). The sample titles of this study are shuffled in the database, so cell type and time point are left out; the donor was told from shared clones.

The rearrangement uses TRBV7-9 and TRBJ2-1; D uncertain. V was clipped by 3 bases and J by 6 bases, with 6 bases between them. This CDR3 has 12 residues. The germline gives CDR1 SEHNR, CDR2 FQNEAQ (reference sequence). CDR3 in DNA: TGTGCCAGCAGCTTGGTTATCAATGAGCAGTTCTTC. Translated: CASSLVINEQFF.

This clonotype showed up just a few times. The J gene is TRBJ1-2, the V gene TRBV20-1; D is uncertain. The CDR3 extends over 17 amino acids. The V and J ends lost 0 bases and 1 base respectively, with 18 bases between them. Germline CDR1 DFQATT, CDR2 SNEGSKA (reference sequence). The DNA of the CDR3 is TGCAGTGCTAGAGATCTCCGGTCCTCCGGGCATAACTATGGCTACACCTTC. Translation gives CSARDLRSSGHNYGYTF.

The chain carries TRBV20-1 and TRBJ1-5; the D gene is possibly TRBD1 (5 bases). Trimming cost V 2 bases and J 5 bases, with 10 bases left between them. CDR3 length: 13 amino acids. Per the germline V gene, CDR1 is DFQATT and CDR2 is SNEGSKA (reference sequence). The CDR3 region is CSARIGADQPQHF. DNA for the CDR3: TGCAGTGCTAGAATCGGGGCAGATCAGCCCCAGCATTTT.

A word on this clonotype: This may stem from a read error, because a much larger clone lies one nucleotide away. This chain joins TRBV28 and TRBJ1-5, with 9 bases identical to TRBD1. CDR3 length: 15 residues. Losses at the gene ends were 1 base for V and 4 bases for J; bases not matched to a gene: 2. Germline V gene data show CDR1 as MDHEN and CDR2 as SYDVKM. CDR3 DNA: TGTGCCAGCAGTTTATCAGGGACAGGGAATCAGCCCCAGCATTTT. Translating it yields CASSLSGTGNQPQHF.

This clonotype has just a few counts. The V call is TRBV7-2, the J call TRBJ2-3; no firm D call. Trimming removed 2 bases at V and 5 bases at J, with 11 bases between. CDR1 SGHTA and CDR2 FQGNSA come from the germline V gene. The CDR3 loop spans 14 amino acids. This chain's CDR3 is CASSLSHVQDTQYF. DNA for the CDR3: TGTGCCAGCAGCTTAAGTCATGTACAAGATACGCAGTATTTT. Full variable domain (missing parts from reference TRBV7-2 and TRBJ2-3): GAGVSQSPSNKVTEKGKDVELRCDPISGHTALYWYRQSLGQGLEFLIYFQGNSAPDKSGLPSDRFSAERTGGSVSTLTIQRTQQEDSAVYLCASSLSHVQDTQYFGPGTRLTVL.